This T cell receptor (beta chain) was retrieved from a study of cytomegalovirus exposure and HLA in healthy donors. There are 16 residues in the CDR3. The germline CDR1 and CDR2 sequences are SEHNR and FQNEAQ (reference sequence). The germline V and J ends were trimmed by 5 bases and 2 bases, with 13 bases remaining between them. 13 Jbeta primers and 60 Vbeta primers were used for the PCR. Profiled with immunoSEQ multiplex PCR; TCRdb holds only in-frame clones, not every one. The profile shows about 120,000 clones, roughly 15% of them singletons. About this clone: What it binds is not known.

Study-wide results and caveats: Available immune exposure information covered CMV serostatus only.

The sequence was collected from a woman younger than 30 in good health and CMV-seronegative. This chain connects TRBV7-9 to TRBJ2-6, with D perhaps matching TRBD2 (5 bases). Material: PBMCs. CDR3 region: CASSLTARAGANVLTF. CDR3 in DNA: TGTGCCAGCAGCCTGACTGCGCGGGCTGGGGCCAACGTCCTGACTTTC.